This section outlines one TCR beta chain sequence together with its context. The data belong to a study of blood T cell repertoires in COVID-19. Some clones are missing from TCRdb's copy, which holds only in-frame ones; the method was immunoSEQ multiplex PCR. The sample yields some 150,000 clones, 87% seen once. Germline V gene sequence: CDR1 LNHDA, CDR2 SQIVND (reference sequence). CDR3 length: 14 amino acids. V gave up 5 bases and J gave up 4 bases; unmatched junction bases: 6. The sequence was obtained from a woman in her 50s with acute or convalescent COVID-19. The J gene is TRBJ1-1, the V gene TRBV19; 8 positions agree with TRBD1. The specimen sequenced was peripheral blood. The CDR3 here is CASSPDREATEAFF. In DNA form, the CDR3 reads TGTGCCAGTAGTCCGGACAGGGAGGCCACTGAAGCTTTCTTT.